This passage covers 29 T cell receptor beta chains from one sample sequenced in a study of cytomegalovirus exposure and HLA in healthy donors. The PCR had 60 Vbeta and 13 Jbeta primers. Clones were read by immunoSEQ multiplex PCR, and TCRdb kept only the in-frame ones, dropping some. The sample has 180,000 or so clones, approximately 82% seen once; the top ten hold roughly 1.5%. What was sequenced was PBMCs. The receptors stem from a male donor in good health and CMV-seronegative.

The chain has TRBV19 and TRBJ1-1; tentative D call: TRBD1 (6 bases). The germline V and J ends were trimmed by 7 bases and 1 base, with 22 bases remaining between them. Per germline, CDR1 LNHDA and CDR2 SQIVND (reference sequence). CDR3 length: 17 residues. The CDR3 reads CASNPGGAHLTNTEAFF. CDR3 DNA: TGTGCCAGTAACCCGGGGGGGGCGCATTTGACGAACACTGAAGCTTTCTTT.

The chain joins TRBV6-1 to TRBJ2-3, with TRBD2 matching over 9 bases. V lost 4 bases and J lost 5; bases outside the gene matches: 7. The CDR3 spans 15 residues. Per germline, CDR1 MNHNS and CDR2 SASEGT. The CDR3 DNA is TGTGCCAGCAGTGCGAGCGGGGGGATAGTAGATACGCAGTATTTT. It encodes CASSASGGIVDTQYF.

The chain combines TRBV9 with TRBJ2-1, with TRBD2 matching 9 bases. The junction had 7 bases not matched to a gene; V was cut back by 0 bases and J by 6 bases. This CDR3 contains 16 residues. The V gene's germline CDR1 is SGDLS and CDR2 YYNGEE. CDR3: CASSVVGAGGVNEQFF. CDR3 nucleotide sequence: TGTGCCAGCAGCGTAGTAGGGGCGGGGGGGGTCAATGAGCAGTTCTTC. Drawing the rest from reference TRBV9 and TRBJ2-1, the complete variable domain is DSGVTQTPKHLITATGQRVTLRCSPRSGDLSVYWYQQSLDQGLQFLIQYYNGEERAKGNILERFSAQQFPDLHSELNLSSLELGDSALYFCASSVVGAGGVNEQFFGPGTRLTVL.

The V and J genes are TRBV5-6 and TRBJ2-2; possibly TRBD1 for D (6 bases). The V gene lost 0 bases and the J gene lost 5 bases, with 11 bases spanning the gap. The CDR3 has 15 residues. Germline V lookup: CDR1 SGHDT, CDR2 YYEEEE. CDR3 loop: CASSLVNRETGELFF. In DNA, the CDR3 is TGTGCCAGCAGCTTGGTAAACAGGGAAACCGGGGAGCTGTTTTTT.

This clone was seen once. The V gene is TRBV2, the J gene TRBJ2-3, with 10 bases identical to TRBD1. J gave up 7 bases and V 7 bases, and 8 bases lay outside the gene matches. Per germline, CDR1 SNHLY and CDR2 FYNNEI. The length of the CDR3 is 14 residues. The CDR3, as DNA: TGTGCCAGCACCCCGGGACAGGGGATCAATACGCAGTATTTT. As protein: CASTPGQGINTQYF.

V is TRBV6-6 and J is TRBJ1-6; 9 nucleotides align to TRBD1. The CDR3 is made up of 15 amino acids. J lost 6 bases, V lost 7 bases, and 7 bases had no gene match. Germline V lookup: CDR1 MNHNY, CDR2 SVGAGI (reference sequence). The CDR3: CASTARTGANSPLHF. The DNA for the CDR3 is TGTGCCAGCACCGCACGGACAGGGGCTAATTCACCCCTCCACTTT.

This chain uses TRBV19 with TRBJ1-5, with 8 bases aligning to TRBD1. There are 16 residues in the CDR3. Germline CDR1 reads LNHDA; CDR2 reads SQIVND (reference sequence). J lost 6 bases, V lost 6 bases, and 13 bases had no gene match. This CDR3 reads CASRNSNRGSGQPQHF. In nucleotides, the CDR3 is TGTGCCAGTAGGAACTCTAACAGGGGGAGCGGTCAGCCCCAGCATTTT.

This chain joins TRBV10-2 and TRBJ2-4; no clear D. Deletions cut 3 bases from V and 0 bases from J, with 15 bases between. The V gene's germline CDR1 is WSHSY and CDR2 SAAADI. The CDR3 loop spans 17 amino acids. The CDR3 is CASSDILQTLAKNIQYF. The CDR3 DNA reads TGCGCCAGCAGTGATATTCTACAGACACTAGCCAAAAACATTCAGTACTTC.

This rearrangement joins TRBV9 to TRBJ2-3; D is possibly TRBD2 (5 bases). V was cut by 4 bases and J by 2 bases, with 14 bases left in between. The CDR3 extends over 15 amino acids. CDR1 is SGDLS and CDR2 is YYNGEE in the germline V gene. For the CDR3, the DNA is TGTGCCAGCAGCCCATCCGGCGGGTCCACAGATACGCAGTATTTT. As protein: CASSPSGGSTDTQYF.

The chain uses TRBV9 and TRBJ1-1, with 12 bases lining up with TRBD1. With V trimmed by 2 bases and J by 4 bases, 6 bases remained unmatched. This CDR3 has 16 amino acids. Per germline, CDR1 SGDLS and CDR2 YYNGEE. The CDR3 region is CASSVGQGAWVTEAFF. The DNA for the CDR3 is TGTGCCAGCAGCGTGGGACAGGGGGCCTGGGTCACTGAAGCTTTCTTT. The full variable domain, rest sourced from reference TRBV9 and TRBJ1-1, is DSGVTQTPKHLITATGQRVTLRCSPRSGDLSVYWYQQSLDQGLQFLIQYYNGEERAKGNILERFSAQQFPDLHSELNLSSLELGDSALYFCASSVGQGAWVTEAFFGQGTRLTVV.

The chain employs TRBV9 and TRBJ1-1, with D uncertain. This CDR3 comprises 15 residues. The germline V gene has CDR1 SGDLS and CDR2 YYNGEE. V dropped 1 base and J dropped 1 base, with 11 bases sitting between them. The CDR3: CASSVLATPNTEAFF. The CDR3 nucleotides read TGTGCCAGCAGCGTATTGGCGACACCGAACACTGAAGCTTTCTTT.

The rearrangement joins TRBV28 to TRBJ1-1; D unclear. Germline CDR1 reads MDHEN; CDR2 reads SYDVKM. The CDR3 contains 11 residues. V lost 6 bases to trimming and J lost 7 bases, with 9 bases between them. CDR3 DNA: TGTGCCAGCAGCGTAGAGGGTGAAGCTTTCTTT. Translation: CASSVEGEAFF.

V and J are TRBV5-1 and TRBJ2-7; the D gene is possibly TRBD1 (7 bases). V was trimmed by 0 bases and J by 5 bases, leaving 15 bases between them. CDR1 is SGHRS and CDR2 is YFSETQ in the germline V gene. The CDR3 spans 15 residues. The CDR3 bases are TGCGCCAGCAGCTTGGGGCAGGGGGGTAGCAACGAGCAGTACTTC. Amino acids: CASSLGQGGSNEQYF.

V gene TRBV7-9 combines with J gene TRBJ2-7; D gene ambiguous. CDR1 is SEHNR and CDR2 is FQNEAQ in the germline V gene (reference sequence). The V gene lost 1 base and the J gene lost 2 bases, with 12 bases spanning the gap. The CDR3 has 15 residues. For the CDR3, the DNA is TGTGCCAGCAGCTTAGTGCCAGGTCCCCCCTACGAGCAGTACTTC. As protein: CASSLVPGPPYEQYF.

The chain uses TRBV11-2 and TRBJ2-1, with TRBD2 matching over 7 bases. CDR3 length equals 16 residues. The germline V gene encodes CDR1 SGHAT and CDR2 FQNNGV. The junction had 6 bases not matched to a gene; V was cut back by 4 bases and J by 0 bases. CDR3 region: CASSSNPGGSYNEQFF. The CDR3 DNA follows: TGTGCCAGCAGCTCAAACCCGGGAGGCTCCTACAATGAGCAGTTCTTC.

The CDR3 DNA sequence: TGTGCCAGCAACCCGACAGGGGACGAGCAGTACTTC. Translation gives CASNPTGDEQYF. The J gene is TRBJ2-7, the V gene TRBV7-9; 8 bases are shared with TRBD1. The ends lost 7 bases at V and 5 bases at J; junction bases unmatched: 4. Germline assignment: CDR1 SEHNR and CDR2 FQNEAQ (reference sequence). This CDR3 contains 12 residues.

The chain has TRBV2 and TRBJ2-1; TRBD1 agrees at 8 bases. The length of the CDR3 is 15 residues. The V segment lost 4 bases and the J segment 4 bases; nucleotides outside the gene matches: 6. Germline V gene lookup returns CDR1 SNHLY and CDR2 FYNNEI. This CDR3 reads CASSVDRGFYNEQFF. CDR3 nucleotide sequence: TGTGCCAGCAGTGTAGACAGGGGATTTTACAATGAGCAGTTCTTC.

The CDR3: CASSSHLGGVPYEQYF. In nucleotides, the CDR3 is TGTGCCAGCAGCTCCCACTTAGGGGGAGTTCCCTACGAGCAGTACTTC. This rearrangement joins TRBV9 to TRBJ2-7; D is perhaps TRBD1 (6 bases). This CDR3 contains 16 residues. Trimming took off 4 bases at V and 2 bases at J, with 19 bases between the two ends. Germline V gives CDR1 SGDLS, CDR2 YYNGEE.

V and J are TRBV15 and TRBJ2-7, with a possible D match to TRBD2 (5 bases). CDR3 length: 14 amino acids. Between the trimmed V and J ends, which lost 4 bases and 5 bases, there was a span of 15 bases. CDR1 LNHNV and CDR2 YYDKDF come from the germline V gene (reference sequence). The CDR3 loop is CATSTPASRDEQYF. CDR3 coding DNA: TGTGCCACCAGCACGCCGGCTAGCAGAGACGAGCAGTACTTC.

This clone came up a few times. The gene calls are TRBV27 and TRBJ1-2, with D unresolved. V was pared by 1 base and J by 6 bases, with 12 bases between. The CDR3 is 14 amino acids. Germline V gene lookup returns CDR1 MNHEY and CDR2 SMNVEV (reference sequence). CDR3 in amino acids: CASSLWPTSDGYTF. Written as DNA, the CDR3 is TGTGCCAGCAGTTTATGGCCAACGTCCGATGGCTACACCTTC.

The rearrangement joins TRBV5-1 to TRBJ1-3; the D gene is possibly TRBD1 (6 bases). The CDR3 loop spans 20 amino acids. Trimming removed 3 bases from V and 0 bases from J, with 25 bases in between. Germline V gene sequence: CDR1 SGHRS, CDR2 YFSETQ. The CDR3 DNA is TGCGCCAGCAGCTACACTGCACACCCCGGGACACAGAGCTCTGGAAACACCATATATTTT. The encoded protein is CASSYTAHPGTQSSGNTIYF. The full variable domain, its missing parts supplied by reference TRBV5-1 and TRBJ1-3, is KAGVTQTPRYLIKTRGQQVTLSCSPISGHRSVSWYQQTPGQGLQFLFEYFSETQRNKGNFPGRFSGRQFSNSRSEMNVSTLELGDSALYLCASSYTAHPGTQSSGNTIYFGEGSWLTVV.

Turning to this clone: The junction departs from germline at one end; a sequencing error may be responsible. The CDR3 coding sequence is TGTTCCAGCAGCCCTAGCGGGGGGGCAGAGACCCAGTACTTC. Amino acids: CSSSPSGGAETQYF. The gene calls are TRBV7-9 and TRBJ2-5, with TRBD2 matching 12 bases. From germline, CDR1 is SEHNR and CDR2 FQNEAQ (reference sequence). The length of the CDR3 is 14 residues.

V is TRBV7-2 and J is TRBJ2-1; D is perhaps TRBD1 (5 bases). Germline CDR1 is SGHTA and CDR2 is FQGNSA. CDR3 length equals 14 residues. V was pared by 2 bases and J by 9 bases, with 14 bases between. This CDR3 is CASSLKGAGGEQFF. CDR3 sequence (DNA): TGTGCCAGCAGCTTAAAAGGGGCCGGCGGTGAGCAGTTCTTC.

As concerns this clone: Sequence at one end of the junction differs from germline and may be a read error. V gene TRBV6-1 combines with J gene TRBJ2-5; 10 nucleotides match TRBD2. This CDR3 comprises 15 residues. Germline V gives CDR1 MNHNS, CDR2 SASEGT. CDR3 protein: CVSSEGQRGGVTQYF. CDR3 DNA: TGTGTCAGCAGTGAAGGGCAGCGGGGGGGTGTTACCCAGTACTTC.

The J gene is TRBJ2-5, the V gene TRBV14; D might be TRBD2 (5 bases). CDR1 SGHDN and CDR2 FVKESK come from the germline V gene. Trimming left V 2 bases short and J 7 bases short, with 11 bases between. The CDR3 is 13 residues long. The CDR3 spells CASSQKQLGTQYF. The CDR3 nucleotides read TGTGCCAGCAGCCAAAAACAACTAGGGACCCAGTACTTC. The entire variable domain, with the rest obtained from reference TRBV14 and TRBJ2-5, is as follows: EAGVTQFPSHSVIEKGQTVTLRCDPISGHDNLYWYRRVMGKEIKFLLHFVKESKQDESGMPNNRFLAERTGGTYSTLKVQPAELEDSGVYFCASSQKQLGTQYFGPGTRLLVL.

The rearrangement joins TRBV7-6 to TRBJ2-7, with 10 bases fitting TRBD2. Trimming cost V 1 base and J 4 bases; bases outside gene matches: 7. The CDR3 contains 16 residues. The germline V gene has CDR1 SGHVS and CDR2 FNYEAQ. CDR3 nucleotides: TGTGCCAGCAGCTTAGGGACTAGCGGTTCGGCTTACGAGCAGTACTTC. Residues: CASSLGTSGSAYEQYF.

The chain couples TRBV4-2 to TRBJ2-3; 8 nucleotides line up with TRBD2. The CDR3 runs 16 residues. In germline, CDR1 is LGHNA, CDR2 YNFKEQ. The J segment lost 6 bases and the V segment lost 0 bases, leaving 8 bases of the junction unmatched. CDR3 coding DNA: TGTGCCAGCAGCCAAGACTCTAGCGGGTGGGCTGATACGCAGTATTTT. Translating it yields CASSQDSSGWADTQYF.

The gene calls are TRBV6-1 and TRBJ2-5; a possible D gene is TRBD2 (7 bases). With 7 bases removed from V and 4 bases from J, the gap between germline ends came to 19 bases. CDR1 MNHNS and CDR2 SASEGT come from the germline V gene. The CDR3 has 15 residues. CDR3 sequence (DNA): TGTGCCAGCACCCGAGCCGCGGGGGCCTCAGAGACCCAGTACTTC. This translates into CASTRAAGASETQYF.

The CDR3 protein is CASSTETQGSNTGELFF. CDR3 nucleotide sequence: TGTGCCAGCAGCACAGAAACACAGGGGTCGAACACCGGGGAGCTGTTTTTT. The J gene is TRBJ2-2, the V gene TRBV5-4, with 7 bases matching TRBD1. Germline V gene lookup returns CDR1 SGHNT and CDR2 YYREEE (reference sequence). Losses at the gene ends were 4 bases for V and 0 bases for J; bases not matched to a gene: 9. The CDR3 is made up of 17 amino acids.